These 14 T cell receptor beta chains came from one sample sequenced in a study of cytomegalovirus exposure and HLA in healthy donors. PCR employed 60 Vbeta and 13 Jbeta primers. TCRdb's table, derived via immunoSEQ multiplex PCR, lists solely in-frame clones and lacks some. The repertoire has roughly 160,000 clones, roughly 79% of them found once; the top ten carry less than 15%. Input material: PBMCs. Every receptor here comes from a woman between 45 and 60 years old in good health and CMV-seronegative.

This CDR3 reads CAISESRVTEAFF. CDR3 coding DNA: TGTGCCATCAGTGAGTCGAGGGTGACTGAAGCTTTCTTT. The chain employs TRBV10-3 and TRBJ1-1; D gene ambiguous. This CDR3 is 13 amino acids long. Trimming took off 0 bases at V and 5 bases at J, with 7 bases between the two ends. Germline lookup yields CDR1 ENHRY and CDR2 SYGVKD.

The chain joins TRBV28 to TRBJ2-7, with 8 nucleotides matching TRBD2. The CDR3 has 14 amino acids. Germline loops: CDR1 MDHEN, CDR2 SYDVKM. Trimming removed 7 bases from V and 3 bases from J; junction bases left unmatched: 8. DNA of the CDR3: TGTGCCAGCACCAGCGGGGGAATCTACTACGAGCAGTACTTC. Residues: CASTSGGIYYEQYF.

The chain uses TRBV19 and TRBJ2-1; TRBD1 might be the D (5 bases). This CDR3 has 15 amino acids. V lost 10 bases and J lost 6, with 22 bases in between. CDR1 and CDR2 (germline): LNHDA, SQIVND (reference sequence). The CDR3 sequence is CATSDMGRVSNEQFF. The CDR3 nucleotides read TGTGCCACCTCCGACATGGGCAGGGTCAGCAATGAGCAGTTCTTC.

The rearrangement uses TRBV9 and TRBJ2-1, with D perhaps matching TRBD2 (5 bases). The CDR3 runs to 14 residues. V was shortened by 7 bases and J by 4 bases, with 15 bases between the two germline ends. Germline V gene data show CDR1 as SGDLS and CDR2 as YYNGEE. CDR3 coding DNA: TGTGCCAGCGCCCGCGAAGGACTTTACAATGAGCAGTTCTTC. As protein: CASAREGLYNEQFF.

V gene TRBV7-9 combines with J gene TRBJ2-7; 7 nucleotides line up with TRBD1. Germline CDR1 and CDR2: SEHNR and FQNEAQ (reference sequence). This CDR3 has 15 residues. V lost 5 bases, J lost 6 bases, and 13 bases stayed unmatched. The CDR3 bases are TGTGCCAGCAGCGCACTGACAGGGTTATCCCGCGAGCAGTACTTC. Translation: CASSALTGLSREQYF.

The rearrangement links TRBV28 to TRBJ2-1; maybe TRBD2 (6 bases). The CDR3 has 14 amino acids. Germline values: CDR1 MDHEN, CDR2 SYDVKM. Trimming took 3 bases from V and 6 from J, leaving 12 bases between them. The CDR3 spells CASSLPLGGNEQFF. The DNA of the CDR3 is TGTGCCAGCAGTTTGCCGTTGGGGGGCAATGAGCAGTTCTTC.

The chain recombines TRBV6-1 with TRBJ1-4; tentatively, D is TRBD1 (5 bases). Trimming left V 2 bases short and J 5 bases short, with 12 bases between. The CDR3 loop spans 15 amino acids. The germline V gene encodes CDR1 MNHNS and CDR2 SASEGT. The CDR3 DNA is TGTGCCAGCAGTGAAAGGGGTCAGAGAAATGAAAAACTGTTTTTT. This codes for CASSERGQRNEKLFF.

The rearrangement uses TRBV4-2 and TRBJ2-1, with D maybe TRBD2 (5 bases). Germline V gives CDR1 LGHNA, CDR2 YNFKEQ. V was cut by 0 bases and J by 7 bases, with 10 bases left in between. The CDR3 sequence is 14 residues long. The CDR3 reads CASSQEASRNEQFF. The CDR3 DNA follows: TGTGCCAGCAGCCAAGAGGCTAGCCGAAATGAGCAGTTCTTC.

This rearrangement joins TRBV6-1 to TRBJ2-3, with TRBD2 identical over 10 bases. Germline V lookup: CDR1 MNHNS, CDR2 SASEGT. This CDR3 has 15 residues. The ends lost 10 bases at V and 1 base at J; junction bases unmatched: 8. Here the CDR3 DNA reads TGTGCCAACGCCCTAGCGGGAGACCGCACAGATACGCAGTATTTT. It is translated as CANALAGDRTDTQYF.

The rearrangement links TRBV27 to TRBJ1-2, with TRBD1 identical over 7 bases. Germline lookup yields CDR1 MNHEY and CDR2 SMNVEV (reference sequence). V lost 5 bases and J lost 4; bases outside the gene matches: 7. CDR3 length: 14 amino acids. The CDR3 DNA sequence: TGTGCCAGCAGTCCTAGGACAGGCGGCTATGGCTACACCTTC. This codes for CASSPRTGGYGYTF.

This chain joins TRBV7-8 and TRBJ2-1; TRBD2 aligns across 7 bases. CDR1 and CDR2 from the germline V gene are SGHVS and FQNEAQ. There are 15 residues in the CDR3. The V segment lost 1 base and the J segment 8 bases; nucleotides outside the gene matches: 8. CDR3 in amino acids: CASSLGVGGMDEQFF. Here the CDR3 DNA reads TGTGCCAGCAGCTTAGGTGTGGGAGGGATGGATGAGCAGTTCTTC.

The chain uses TRBV27 and TRBJ1-5, with D unclear. CDR3 size: 15 residues. Trimming removed 0 bases from V and 9 bases from J, with 15 bases in between. Germline lookup yields CDR1 MNHEY and CDR2 SMNVEV (reference sequence). CDR3 nucleotide sequence: TGTGCCAGCAGTTTATCAGGCCCGGGGTCGGGGCCCCAGCATTTT. This gives the protein CASSLSGPGSGPQHF.

The chain links TRBV27 to TRBJ1-1, with D possibly being TRBD1 (6 bases). V was pared by 4 bases and J by 4 bases, with 13 bases between. CDR3 length equals 14 residues. Germline loops: CDR1 MNHEY, CDR2 SMNVEV (reference sequence). The CDR3 DNA reads TGTGCCAGCAGTTGGGTACAGGGCGGCACTGAAGCTTTCTTT. Translating gives CASSWVQGGTEAFF.

V gene TRBV29-1 combines with J gene TRBJ2-2; 8 bases fit TRBD1. The V gene's germline CDR1 is SQVTM and CDR2 ANQGSEA. CDR3 length equals 16 residues. The J segment lost 7 bases and the V segment lost 2 bases, leaving 12 bases of the junction unmatched. CDR3 sequence reads: CSVETPGQGLGGELFF. The CDR3 DNA is TGCAGCGTTGAAACCCCCGGACAGGGTCTGGGCGGGGAGCTGTTTTTT.